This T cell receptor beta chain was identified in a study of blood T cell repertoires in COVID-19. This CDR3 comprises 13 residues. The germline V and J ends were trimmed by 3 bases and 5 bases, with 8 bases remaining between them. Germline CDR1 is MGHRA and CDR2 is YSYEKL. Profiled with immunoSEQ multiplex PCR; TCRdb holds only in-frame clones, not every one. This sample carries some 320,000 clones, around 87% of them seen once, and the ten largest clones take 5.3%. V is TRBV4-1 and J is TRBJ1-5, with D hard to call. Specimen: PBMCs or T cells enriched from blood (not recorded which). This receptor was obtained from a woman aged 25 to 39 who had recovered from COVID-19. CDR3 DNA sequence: TGCGCCAGCAGCCACACTCGAGATCAGCCCCAGCATTTT. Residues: CASSHTRDQPQHF.